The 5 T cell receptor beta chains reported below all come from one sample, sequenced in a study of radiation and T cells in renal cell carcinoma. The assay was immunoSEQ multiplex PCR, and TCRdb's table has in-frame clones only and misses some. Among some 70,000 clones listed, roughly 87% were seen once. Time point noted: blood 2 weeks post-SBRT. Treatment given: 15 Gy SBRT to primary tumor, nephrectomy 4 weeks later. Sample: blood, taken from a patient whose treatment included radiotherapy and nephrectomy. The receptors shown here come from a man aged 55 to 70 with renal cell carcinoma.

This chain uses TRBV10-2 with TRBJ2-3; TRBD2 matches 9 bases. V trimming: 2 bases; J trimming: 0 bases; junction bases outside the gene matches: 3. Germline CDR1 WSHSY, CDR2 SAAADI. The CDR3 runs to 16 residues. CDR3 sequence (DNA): TGCGCCAGCAGTGAGGGTAGCGGGAGAAGCACAGATACGCAGTATTTT. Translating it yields CASSEGSGRSTDTQYF.

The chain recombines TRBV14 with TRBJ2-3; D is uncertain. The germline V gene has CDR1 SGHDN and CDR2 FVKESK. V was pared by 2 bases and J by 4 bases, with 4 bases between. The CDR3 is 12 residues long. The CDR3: CASSQSADTQYF. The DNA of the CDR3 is TGTGCCAGCAGCCAATCCGCAGATACGCAGTATTTT.

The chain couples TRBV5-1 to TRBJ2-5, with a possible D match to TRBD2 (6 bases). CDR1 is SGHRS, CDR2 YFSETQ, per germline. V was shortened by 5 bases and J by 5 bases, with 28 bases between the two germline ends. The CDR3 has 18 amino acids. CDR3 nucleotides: TGCGCCAGCAGTCACCCCCGGGACTCGCCCCGAGGTGGGGAGACCCAGTACTTC. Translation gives CASSHPRDSPRGGETQYF.

CDR3 amino acids: CASSVYTAQRTDTQYF. As DNA, the CDR3 is TGTGCCAGCAGTGTTTATACAGCACAACGCACAGATACGCAGTATTTT. The genes are TRBV6-1 and TRBJ2-3, with D hard to call. Germline V gene lookup returns CDR1 MNHNS and CDR2 SASEGT. This CDR3 comprises 16 residues. Trimming pared 4 bases from V and 1 base from J, leaving 15 bases between.

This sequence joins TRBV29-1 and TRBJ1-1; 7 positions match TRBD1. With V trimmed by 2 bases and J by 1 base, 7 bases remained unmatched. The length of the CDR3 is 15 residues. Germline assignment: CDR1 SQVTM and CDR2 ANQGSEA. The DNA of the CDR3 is TGCAGCGTTGAATCGAACAGGGGATGGAACACTGAAGCTTTCTTT. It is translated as CSVESNRGWNTEAFF. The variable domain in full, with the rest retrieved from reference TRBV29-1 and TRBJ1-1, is SAVISQKPSRDICQRGTSLTIQCQVDSQVTMMFWYRQQPGQSLTLIATANQGSEATYESGFVIDKFPISRPNLTFSTLTVSNMSPEDSSIYLCSVESNRGWNTEAFFGQGTRLTVV.